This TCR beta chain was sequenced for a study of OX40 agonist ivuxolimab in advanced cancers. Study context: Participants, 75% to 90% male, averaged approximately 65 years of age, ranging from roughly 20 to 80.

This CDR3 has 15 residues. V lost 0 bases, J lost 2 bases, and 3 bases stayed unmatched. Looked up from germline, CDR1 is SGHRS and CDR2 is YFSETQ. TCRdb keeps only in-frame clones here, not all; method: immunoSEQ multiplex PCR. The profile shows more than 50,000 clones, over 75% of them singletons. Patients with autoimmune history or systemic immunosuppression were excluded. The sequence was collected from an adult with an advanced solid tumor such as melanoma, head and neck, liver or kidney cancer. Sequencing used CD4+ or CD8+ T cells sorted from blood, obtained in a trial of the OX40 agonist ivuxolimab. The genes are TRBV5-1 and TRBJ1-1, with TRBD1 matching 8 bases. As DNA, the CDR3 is TGCGCCAGCAGCTTGGGGACAGGGCGAAACACTGAAGCTTTCTTT. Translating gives CASSLGTGRNTEAFF.